A selection of T cell receptor beta chains follows, all from one sample in a study of T cell responses to AZD1222 COVID-19 vaccine. The protocol was immunoSEQ multiplex PCR, while the TCRdb copy is restricted to in-frame clones and leaves out a portion. This sample carries about 140,000 clones, 80% to 95% of them seen once, and the ten largest clones take around 3.5%. The sample consisted of peripheral blood, taken 28 days after the second AZD1222 dose. The receptor source for this set is an adult who received the AZD1222 COVID-19 vaccine. Each CDR3 is given with its conserved first and last residue. D genes are given only for firm matches. Size tells how often a clone was seen (once, few, many) or the class of an expanded clone, and some rows leave it out.

V: TRBV19; D: TRBD2; size: -; J: TRBJ2-5; CDR3: CASSIGGTSQETQYF; DNA: TGTGCCAGTAGTATAGGGGGGACTAGTCAAGAGACCCAGTACTTC
V: TRBV19; D: TRBD1; size: -; J: TRBJ1-5; CDR3: CASRRTGSNQPQHF; DNA: TGTGCCAGTAGACGGACAGGGAGCAATCAGCCCCAGCATTTT
V: TRBV12-3/TRBV12-4; D: -; size: few; J: TRBJ2-3; CDR3: CASSLAGTDTQYF; DNA: TGTGCCAGCAGTTTGGCAGGCACAGATACGCAGTATTTT
V: TRBV7-6; D: TRBD1; size: -; J: TRBJ2-6; CDR3: CASSWTGTGANVLTF; DNA: TGTGCCAGCAGTTGGACAGGGACTGGGGCCAACGTCCTGACTTTC
V: TRBV6-5; D: -; size: -; J: TRBJ2-7; CDR3: CASSYGPGLYEQYF; DNA: TGTGCCAGCAGTTACGGTCCTGGGTTGTACGAGCAGTACTTC
V: TRBV18; D: TRBD1; size: -; J: TRBJ2-7; CDR3: CASSPGQGEQYF; DNA: TGTGCCAGCTCCCCGGGACAGGGGGAGCAGTACTTC
V: TRBV2; D: -; size: -; J: TRBJ2-1; CDR3: CASRIQQGSYNEQFF; DNA: TGTGCCAGCAGAATACAACAGGGCTCCTACAATGAGCAGTTCTTC
V: TRBV6-2/TRBV6-3; D: -; size: once; J: TRBJ2-7; CDR3: CASSYSMTFPRWEYF; DNA: TGTGCCAGCAGTTACTCGATGACCTTCCCGAGGTGGGAGTACTTC
V: TRBV29-1; D: -; size: -; J: TRBJ2-1; CDR3: CSVETPPRLNGYQFF; DNA: TGCAGCGTTGAAACCCCCCCCCGGCTAAACGGATACCAGTTCTTC
V: TRBV24-1; D: -; size: -; J: TRBJ2-1; CDR3: CATSDLSGDSYNEQFF; DNA: TGTGCCACCAGTGATTTGTCGGGGGACTCCTACAATGAGCAGTTCTTC
V: TRBV10-3; D: -; size: -; J: TRBJ2-5; CDR3: CAISEPSSSDQETQYF; DNA: TGTGCCATCAGTGAGCCTTCGTCTAGCGACCAAGAGACCCAGTACTTC
V: TRBV7-6; D: -; size: -; J: TRBJ2-1; CDR3: CASSLTPSSYNEQFF; DNA: TGTGCCAGCAGCTTGACGCCGAGCTCCTACAATGAGCAGTTCTTC
V: TRBV27; D: -; size: -; J: TRBJ1-3; CDR3: CASRSGVTGNTIYF; DNA: TGTGCCAGCAGATCTGGGGTTACTGGAAACACCATATATTTT
V: TRBV28; D: -; size: -; J: TRBJ1-5; CDR3: CASSFPRGNQPQHF; DNA: TGTGCCAGCAGTTTCCCCAGGGGCAATCAGCCCCAGCATTTT
V: TRBV19; D: TRBD1; size: -; J: TRBJ1-3; CDR3: CASSTPQGAAGGNTIYF; DNA: TGTGCCAGTAGTACCCCCCAGGGGGCAGCGGGTGGAAACACCATATATTTT
V: TRBV6-1; D: TRBD1; size: -; J: TRBJ2-7; CDR3: CASSPGTGSYEQYF; DNA: TGTGCCAGCAGTCCCGGGACAGGGTCCTACGAGCAGTACTTC
V: TRBV7-9; D: -; size: -; J: TRBJ1-1; CDR3: CASSRGTTEAFF; DNA: TGTGCCAGCAGTAGGGGGACCACTGAAGCTTTCTTT